These 9 T cell receptor beta chains were all obtained from the same sample, sequenced in a study of blood T cell repertoires in COVID-19. Using immunoSEQ multiplex PCR, the repertoire was profiled, and TCRdb retains in-frame clones only, with some absent. The repertoire holds 250,000 to 300,000 clones, with 70% to 90% as singletons. Specimen: peripheral blood. These TCRs come from a woman between 45 and 60 years old with COVID-19, enrolled during active disease.

This clone was seen a single time. V usage is TRBV12-3 or TRBV12-4 and J usage is TRBJ1-2, with TRBD1 matching over 9 bases. This CDR3 spans 12 amino acids. V lost 5 bases to trimming and J lost 8 bases; unmatched junction nucleotides: 3. The CDR3 reads CASSTGGRGYTF. DNA of the CDR3: TGTGCCAGCAGTACAGGGGGCCGCGGCTACACCTTC.

This clone was seen just once. In DNA form, the CDR3 reads TGTGCCAGCAGCAAGCGAGGGACAGCCCCCACTTCACGCGCTGGGGCCAACGTCCTGACTTTC. Translation gives CASSKRGTAPTSRAGANVLTF. V is TRBV7-9 and J is TRBJ2-6, with 7 bases fitting TRBD1. Germline loops: CDR1 SEHNR, CDR2 FQNEAQ (reference sequence). This CDR3 is built from 21 residues. Losses at the gene ends were 5 bases for V and 2 bases for J; bases not matched to a gene: 21. Full variable domain (remainder filled in from reference TRBV7-9 and TRBJ2-6): DTGVSQNPRHKITKRGQNVTFRCDPISEHNRLYWYRQTLGQGPEFLTYFQNEAQLEKSRLLSDRFSAERPKGSFSTLEIQRTEQGDSAMYLCASSKRGTAPTSRAGANVLTFGAGSRLTVL.

The chain couples TRBV20-1 to TRBJ1-1; D may be TRBD1 (5 bases). The CDR3 is 11 residues long. The germline V and J ends were trimmed by 7 bases and 2 bases, with 8 bases remaining between them. Looked up from germline, CDR1 is DFQATT and CDR2 is SNEGSKA (reference sequence). The CDR3 loop reads CSVDTNTEAFF. Written as DNA, the CDR3 is TGCAGTGTGGACACTAACACTGAAGCTTTCTTT.

The rearrangement joins TRBV18 to TRBJ2-1; TRBD2 aligns across 8 bases. The trim removed 3 bases at V and 1 base at J, leaving 5 bases unmatched. The germline gives CDR1 KGHSH, CDR2 LQKENI. The CDR3 is 16 residues long. The CDR3 nucleotides read TGTGCCAGCTCACCGAGGCTAGCGGGTTCCTACAATGAGCAGTTCTTC. Translation gives CASSPRLAGSYNEQFF.

J is TRBJ1-2 and V is TRBV24-1; TRBD1 aligns across 10 bases. This CDR3 has 16 residues. Germline V gives CDR1 KGHDR, CDR2 SFDVKD. With 4 bases clipped from V and 3 bases from J, the junction kept 7 bases outside the gene matches. CDR3 DNA sequence: TGTGCCACCAGTGACCCGGGACAGGGGTTTGACTATGGCTACACCTTC. Protein sequence: CATSDPGQGFDYGYTF.

The genes are TRBV20-1 and TRBJ1-1; unclear D gene. Germline lookup yields CDR1 DFQATT and CDR2 SNEGSKA (reference sequence). The CDR3 runs 11 residues. Trimming shortened V by 1 base and J by 5 bases, and 5 bases separated the two germline ends. As DNA, the CDR3 is TGCAGTGCTAGAGTTAGAACTGAAGCTTTCTTT. This codes for CSARVRTEAFF.

The chain has TRBV24-1 and TRBJ2-1; the match to TRBD2 covers 12 bases. V shed 2 bases and J 5 bases; nucleotides not matched to a gene: 3. The CDR3 loop spans 16 amino acids. Per germline, CDR1 KGHDR and CDR2 SFDVKD. This CDR3 reads CATSDSSGRAHNEQFF. DNA for the CDR3: TGTGCCACCAGTGATTCTAGCGGGAGGGCCCACAATGAGCAGTTCTTC.

This sequence joins TRBV30 and TRBJ2-5, with 8 bases identical to TRBD1. V lost 4 bases, J lost 5 bases, and 6 bases stayed unmatched. The CDR3 runs to 13 residues. CDR1 and CDR2 (germline): GTSNPN, SVGIG (reference sequence). The CDR3 DNA sequence: TGTGCCTGGACCGCAGGGGGCGCGGAGACCCAGTACTTC. Amino acid sequence: CAWTAGGAETQYF.

V and J are TRBV2 and TRBJ2-1, with 10 nucleotides matching TRBD2. Losses at the gene ends were 6 bases for V and 7 bases for J; bases not matched to a gene: 9. CDR3 length equals 15 residues. Germline CDR1 is SNHLY and CDR2 is FYNNEI. As DNA, the CDR3 is TGTGCCAGCAGGCCGGCCACTAGCGGGGTGAATGAGCAGTTCTTC. It encodes CASRPATSGVNEQFF.